This TCR beta chain originates from a study of T cells after yellow fever vaccination. Study outcomes and limitations: Re-detected after boosting: most primary clones, 96% of CD4 and about 89% of CD8. A faster peak, day 5 versus 15, was reached by the weaker secondary response.

TCRdb reprocessed the 5' RACE reads with MiXCR, giving one entry per CDR3 protein. This table has a few hundred thousand distinct CDR3 sequences, around 5.2% appearing once. This CDR3 is built from 18 residues. With 4 bases clipped from V and 1 base from J, the junction kept 13 bases outside the gene matches. Looked up from germline, CDR1 is MNHEY and CDR2 is SVGAGI. In its sample, this clonotype was seen a few times. The antigen is undetermined. The chain employs TRBV6-5 and TRBJ1-3; 7 bases are a match to TRBD1. This sequence was found in a man aged 18 to 29 who received the YFV17D yellow fever vaccine. The sample consisted of CD4+ T cells sorted from PBMCs, taken on the day of the yellow fever booster vaccination. The CDR3 spells CASSSLGTALGSGNTIYF. In DNA form, the CDR3 reads TGTGCCAGCAGTTCCCTCGGGACAGCCTTAGGTTCTGGAAACACCATATATTTT.